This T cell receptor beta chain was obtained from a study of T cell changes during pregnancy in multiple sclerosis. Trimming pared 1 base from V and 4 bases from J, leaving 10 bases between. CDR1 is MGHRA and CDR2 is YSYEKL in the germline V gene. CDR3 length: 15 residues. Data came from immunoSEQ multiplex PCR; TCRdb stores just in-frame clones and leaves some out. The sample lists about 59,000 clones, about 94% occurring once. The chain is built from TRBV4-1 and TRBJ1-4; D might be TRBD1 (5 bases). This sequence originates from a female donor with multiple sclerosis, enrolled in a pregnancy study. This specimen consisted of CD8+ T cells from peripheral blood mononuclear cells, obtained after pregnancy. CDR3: CASSQGVGLNEKLFF. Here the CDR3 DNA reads TGCGCCAGCAGCCAAGGAGTGGGACTTAATGAAAAACTGTTTTTT.